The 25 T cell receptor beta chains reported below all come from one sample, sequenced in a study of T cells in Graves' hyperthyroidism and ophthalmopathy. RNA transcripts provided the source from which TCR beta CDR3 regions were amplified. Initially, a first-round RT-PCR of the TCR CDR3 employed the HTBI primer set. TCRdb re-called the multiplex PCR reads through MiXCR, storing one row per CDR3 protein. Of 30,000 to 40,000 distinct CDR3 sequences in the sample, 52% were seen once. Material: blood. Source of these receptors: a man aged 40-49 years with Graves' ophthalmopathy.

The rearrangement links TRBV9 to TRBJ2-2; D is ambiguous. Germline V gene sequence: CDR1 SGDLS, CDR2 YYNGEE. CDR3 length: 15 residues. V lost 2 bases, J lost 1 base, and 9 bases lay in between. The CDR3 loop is CASSVQMVNTGELFF. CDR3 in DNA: TGTGCCAGCAGCGTTCAAATGGTGAACACCGGGGAGCTGTTTTTT.

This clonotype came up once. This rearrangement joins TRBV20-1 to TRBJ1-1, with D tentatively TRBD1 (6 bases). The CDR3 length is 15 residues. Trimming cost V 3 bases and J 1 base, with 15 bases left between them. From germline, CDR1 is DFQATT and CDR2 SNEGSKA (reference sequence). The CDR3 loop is CSARALGGANTEAFF. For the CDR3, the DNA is TGCAGTGCTAGGGCGCTGGGGGGCGCGAACACTGAAGCTTTCTTT.

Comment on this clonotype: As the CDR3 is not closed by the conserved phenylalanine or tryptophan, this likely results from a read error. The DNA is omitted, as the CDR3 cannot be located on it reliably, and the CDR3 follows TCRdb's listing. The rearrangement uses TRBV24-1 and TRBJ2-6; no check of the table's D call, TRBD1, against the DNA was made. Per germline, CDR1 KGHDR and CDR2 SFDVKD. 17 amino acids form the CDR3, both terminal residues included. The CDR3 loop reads CATSEAGIYSGANVLVL.

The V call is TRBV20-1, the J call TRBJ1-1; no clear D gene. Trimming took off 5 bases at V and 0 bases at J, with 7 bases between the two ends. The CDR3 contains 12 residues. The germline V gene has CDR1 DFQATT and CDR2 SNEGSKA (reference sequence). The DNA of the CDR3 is TGCAGTGCTGACGGATTGAACACTGAAGCTTTCTTT. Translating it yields CSADGLNTEAFF.

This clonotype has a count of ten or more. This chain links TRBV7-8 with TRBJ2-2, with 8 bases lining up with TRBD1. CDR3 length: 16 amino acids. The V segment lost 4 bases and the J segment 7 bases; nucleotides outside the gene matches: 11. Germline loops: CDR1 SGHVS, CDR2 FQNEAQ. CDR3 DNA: TGTGCCAGCAGCTCAAGACAGGGGTTTAATGTCGGGGAGCTGTTTTTT. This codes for CASSSRQGFNVGELFF.

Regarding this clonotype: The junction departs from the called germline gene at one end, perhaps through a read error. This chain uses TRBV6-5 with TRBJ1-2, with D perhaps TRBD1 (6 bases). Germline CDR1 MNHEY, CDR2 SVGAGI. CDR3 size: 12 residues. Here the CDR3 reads CASSIRGGGYAF. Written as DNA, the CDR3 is TGTGCTAGCAGCATTCGAGGGGGTGGCTACGCCTTC.

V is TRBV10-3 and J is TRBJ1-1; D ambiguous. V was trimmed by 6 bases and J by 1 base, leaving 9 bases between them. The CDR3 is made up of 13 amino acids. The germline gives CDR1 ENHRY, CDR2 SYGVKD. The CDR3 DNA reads TGTGCCATCAGGGACTCCGAGAACACTGAAGCTTTCTTT. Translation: CAIRDSENTEAFF.

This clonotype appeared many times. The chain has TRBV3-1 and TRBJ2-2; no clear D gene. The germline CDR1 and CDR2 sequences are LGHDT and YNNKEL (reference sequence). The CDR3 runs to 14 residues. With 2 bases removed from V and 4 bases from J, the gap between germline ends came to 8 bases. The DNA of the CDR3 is TGTGCCAGCAGCCAATCTAGGACCACCGGGGAGCTGTTTTTT. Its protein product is CASSQSRTTGELFF.

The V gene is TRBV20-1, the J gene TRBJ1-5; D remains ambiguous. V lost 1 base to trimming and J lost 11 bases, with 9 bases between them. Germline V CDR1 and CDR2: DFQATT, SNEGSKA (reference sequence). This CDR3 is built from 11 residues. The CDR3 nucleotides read TGCAGTGCTAGAGTTGGAGAGACCCAGCATTTT. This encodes CSARVGETQHF.

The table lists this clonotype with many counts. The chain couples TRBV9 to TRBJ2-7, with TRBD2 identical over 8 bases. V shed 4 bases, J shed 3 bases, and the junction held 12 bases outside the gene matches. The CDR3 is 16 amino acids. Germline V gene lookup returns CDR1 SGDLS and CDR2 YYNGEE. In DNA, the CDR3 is TGTGCCAGCAGCCCGGGGGGGCTGGGGGCGGGCTACGAGCAGTACTTC. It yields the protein CASSPGGLGAGYEQYF. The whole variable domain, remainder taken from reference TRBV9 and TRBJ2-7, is DSGVTQTPKHLITATGQRVTLRCSPRSGDLSVYWYQQSLDQGLQFLIQYYNGEERAKGNILERFSAQQFPDLHSELNLSSLELGDSALYFCASSPGGLGAGYEQYFGPGTRLTVT.

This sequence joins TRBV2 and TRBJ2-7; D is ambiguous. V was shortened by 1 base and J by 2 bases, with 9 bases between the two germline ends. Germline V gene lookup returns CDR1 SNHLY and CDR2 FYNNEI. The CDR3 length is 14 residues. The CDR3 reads CASSEVPYPYEQYF. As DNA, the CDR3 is TGTGCCAGCAGTGAAGTACCGTACCCCTACGAGCAGTACTTC.

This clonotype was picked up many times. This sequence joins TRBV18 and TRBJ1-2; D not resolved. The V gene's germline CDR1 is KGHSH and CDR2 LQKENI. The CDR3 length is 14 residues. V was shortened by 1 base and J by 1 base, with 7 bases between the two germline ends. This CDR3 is CASSPQADNYGYTF. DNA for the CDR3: TGTGCCAGCTCACCACAGGCGGATAACTATGGCTACACCTTC. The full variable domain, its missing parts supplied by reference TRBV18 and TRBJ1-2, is NAGVMQNPRHLVRRRGQEARLRCSPMKGHSHVYWYRQLPEEGLKFMVYLQKENIIDESGMPKERFSAEFPKEGPSILRIQQVVRGDSAAYFCASSPQADNYGYTFGSGTRLTVV.

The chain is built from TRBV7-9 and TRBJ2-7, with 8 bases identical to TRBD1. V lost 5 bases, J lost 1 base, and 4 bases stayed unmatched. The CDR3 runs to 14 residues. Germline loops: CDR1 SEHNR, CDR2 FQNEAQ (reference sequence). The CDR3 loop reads CASSPRDRSYEQYF. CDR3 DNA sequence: TGTGCCAGCAGCCCACGGGACAGGTCCTACGAGCAGTACTTC.

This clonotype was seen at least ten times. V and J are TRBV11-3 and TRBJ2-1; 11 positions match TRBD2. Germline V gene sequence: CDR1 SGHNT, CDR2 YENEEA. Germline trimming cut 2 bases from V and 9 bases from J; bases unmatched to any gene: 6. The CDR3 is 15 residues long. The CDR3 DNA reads TGTGCCAGCAGCTTAATACTAGCGGGAGCAGCTGAGCAGTTCTTC. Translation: CASSLILAGAAEQFF.

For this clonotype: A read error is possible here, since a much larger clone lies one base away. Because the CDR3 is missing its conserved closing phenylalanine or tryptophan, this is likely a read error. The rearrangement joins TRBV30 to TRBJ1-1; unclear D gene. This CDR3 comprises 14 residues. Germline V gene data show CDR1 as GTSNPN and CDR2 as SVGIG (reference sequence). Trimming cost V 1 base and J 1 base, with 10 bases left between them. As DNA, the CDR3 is TGTGCCTGGAGTGGGCGGAGGCAGAACACTGAAGCTTTCTTG. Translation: CAWSGRRQNTEAFL.

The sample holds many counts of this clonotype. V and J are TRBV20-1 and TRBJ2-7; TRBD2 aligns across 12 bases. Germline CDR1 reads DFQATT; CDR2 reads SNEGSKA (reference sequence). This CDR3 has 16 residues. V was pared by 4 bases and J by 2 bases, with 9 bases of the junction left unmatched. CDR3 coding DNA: TGCAGTGCTACGCAGCACCTAGCGGGGGGGGCCTACGAGCAGTACTTC. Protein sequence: CSATQHLAGGAYEQYF.

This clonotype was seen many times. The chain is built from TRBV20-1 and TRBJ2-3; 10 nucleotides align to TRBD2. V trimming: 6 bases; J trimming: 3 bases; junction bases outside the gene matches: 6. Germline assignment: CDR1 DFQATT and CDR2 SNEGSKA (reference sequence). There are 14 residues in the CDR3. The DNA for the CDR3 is TGCAGTGCCACTAGCGGGACGTCTACAGATACGCAGTATTTT. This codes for CSATSGTSTDTQYF.

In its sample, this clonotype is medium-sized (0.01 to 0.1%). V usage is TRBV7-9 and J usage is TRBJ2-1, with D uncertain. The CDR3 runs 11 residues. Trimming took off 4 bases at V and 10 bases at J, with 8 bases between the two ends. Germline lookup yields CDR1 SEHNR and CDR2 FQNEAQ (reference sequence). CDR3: CASSYQSEQFF. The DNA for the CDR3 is TGTGCCAGCAGCTACCAATCCGAGCAGTTCTTC.

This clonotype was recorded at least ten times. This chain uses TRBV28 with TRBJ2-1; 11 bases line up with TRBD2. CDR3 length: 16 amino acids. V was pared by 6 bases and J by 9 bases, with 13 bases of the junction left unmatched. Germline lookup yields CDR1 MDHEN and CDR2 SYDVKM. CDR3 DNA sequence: TGTGCCAGCAGGCGGGTGAGGGTAGCGGGAGGGGGTGAGCAGTTCTTC. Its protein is CASRRVRVAGGGEQFF. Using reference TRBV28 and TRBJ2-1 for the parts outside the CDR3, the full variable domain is DVKVTQSSRYLVKRTGEKVFLECVQDMDHENMFWYRQDPGLGLRLIYFSYDVKMKEKGDIPEGYSVSREKKERFSLILESASTNQTSMYLCASRRVRVAGGGEQFFGPGTRLTVL.

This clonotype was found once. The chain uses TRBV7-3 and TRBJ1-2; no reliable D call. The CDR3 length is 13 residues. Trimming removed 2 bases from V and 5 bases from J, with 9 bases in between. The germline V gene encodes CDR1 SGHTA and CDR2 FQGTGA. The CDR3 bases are TGTGCCAGCAGCTTAGGCCGGCTATATGGCTACACCTTC. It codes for CASSLGRLYGYTF.

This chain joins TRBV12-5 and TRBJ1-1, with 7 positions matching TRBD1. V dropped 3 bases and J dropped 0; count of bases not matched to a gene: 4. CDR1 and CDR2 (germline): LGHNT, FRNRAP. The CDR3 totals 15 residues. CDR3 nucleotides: TGTGCTAGTGGTTTAACAGGGGACATGAACACTGAAGCTTTCTTT. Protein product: CASGLTGDMNTEAFF.

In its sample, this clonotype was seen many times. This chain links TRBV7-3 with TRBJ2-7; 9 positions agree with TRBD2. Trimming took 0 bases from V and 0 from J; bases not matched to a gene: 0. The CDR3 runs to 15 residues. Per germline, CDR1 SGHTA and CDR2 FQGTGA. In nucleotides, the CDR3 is TGTGCCAGCAGCTTAACTAGCGGGGGCTCCTACGAGCAGTACTTC. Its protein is CASSLTSGGSYEQYF.

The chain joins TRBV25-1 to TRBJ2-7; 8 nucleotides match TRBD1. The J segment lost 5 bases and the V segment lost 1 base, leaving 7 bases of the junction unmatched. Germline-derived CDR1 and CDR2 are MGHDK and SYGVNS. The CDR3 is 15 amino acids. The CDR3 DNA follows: TGTGCCAGCAGTGAATCCCGACAGGGGATCCACGAGCAGTACTTC. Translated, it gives CASSESRQGIHEQYF.

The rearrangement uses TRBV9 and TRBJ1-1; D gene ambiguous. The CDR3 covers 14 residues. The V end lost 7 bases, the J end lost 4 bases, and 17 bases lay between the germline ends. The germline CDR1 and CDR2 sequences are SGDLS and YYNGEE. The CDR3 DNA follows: TGTGCCAGCGGCGCGGACGGTATGAGCACTGAAGCTTTCTTT. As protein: CASGADGMSTEAFF.

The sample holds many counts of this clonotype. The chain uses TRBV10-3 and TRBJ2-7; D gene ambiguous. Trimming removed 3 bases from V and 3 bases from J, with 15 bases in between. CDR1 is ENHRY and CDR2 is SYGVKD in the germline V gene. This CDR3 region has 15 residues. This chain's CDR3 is CAISEKQKFGYEQYF. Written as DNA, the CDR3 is TGTGCCATCAGTGAAAAACAGAAATTTGGCTACGAGCAGTACTTC.